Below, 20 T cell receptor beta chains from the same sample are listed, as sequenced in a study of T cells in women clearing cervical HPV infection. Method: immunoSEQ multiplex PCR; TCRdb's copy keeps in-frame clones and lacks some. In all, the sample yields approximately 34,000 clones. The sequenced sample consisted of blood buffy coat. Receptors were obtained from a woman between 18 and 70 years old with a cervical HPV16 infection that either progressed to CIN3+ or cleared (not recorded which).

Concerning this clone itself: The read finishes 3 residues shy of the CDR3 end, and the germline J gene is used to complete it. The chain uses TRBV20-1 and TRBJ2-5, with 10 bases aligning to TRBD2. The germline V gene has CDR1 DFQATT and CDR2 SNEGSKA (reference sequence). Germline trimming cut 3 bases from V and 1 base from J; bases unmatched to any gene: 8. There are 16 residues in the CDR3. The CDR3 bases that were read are TGCAGTGCTAGTCCCCTAGCGGGGGCGGTCCAAGAGACC. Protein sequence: CSASPLAGAVQET. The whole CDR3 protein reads CSASPLAGAVQETQYF.

The sequenced part of the CDR3 DNA is TGTGCCAGCAGCCAAGATCGGGGGGGCCAAGAGACC. It is translated as CASSQDRGGQET. The full-length CDR3 reads as CASSQDRGGQETQYF. The chain is built from TRBV4-2 and TRBJ2-5, with TRBD2 matching over 8 bases. The read ends 3 residues shy of where the CDR3 ends; the end is completed using the germline J gene. Unmatched junction bases numbered 1, after V lost 0 bases and J lost 1 base. This CDR3 is built from 15 residues. The germline V gene has CDR1 LGHNA and CDR2 YNFKEQ.

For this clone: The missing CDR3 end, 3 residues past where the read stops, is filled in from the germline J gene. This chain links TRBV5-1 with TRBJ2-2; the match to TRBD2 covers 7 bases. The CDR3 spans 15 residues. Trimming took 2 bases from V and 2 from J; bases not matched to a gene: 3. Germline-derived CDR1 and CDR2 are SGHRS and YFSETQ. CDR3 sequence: CASSLSGANTGELFF. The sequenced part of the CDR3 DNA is TGCGCCAGCAGCTTAAGCGGGGCCAACACCGGGGAG.

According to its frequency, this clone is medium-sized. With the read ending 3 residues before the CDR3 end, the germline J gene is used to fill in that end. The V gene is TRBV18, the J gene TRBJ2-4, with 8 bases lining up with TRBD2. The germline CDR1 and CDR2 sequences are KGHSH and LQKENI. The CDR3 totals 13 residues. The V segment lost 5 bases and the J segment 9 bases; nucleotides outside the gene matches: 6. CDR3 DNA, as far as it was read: TGTGCCAGCTCAGAGGGACTAGGAGGCATT. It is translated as CASSEGLGGI. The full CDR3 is CASSEGLGGIQYF. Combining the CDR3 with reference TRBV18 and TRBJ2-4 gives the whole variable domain NAGVMQNPRHLVRRRGQEARLRCSPMKGHSHVYWYRQLPEEGLKFMVYLQKENIIDESGMPKERFSAEFPKEGPSILRIQQVVRGDSAAYFCASSEGLGGIQYFGAGTRLSVL.

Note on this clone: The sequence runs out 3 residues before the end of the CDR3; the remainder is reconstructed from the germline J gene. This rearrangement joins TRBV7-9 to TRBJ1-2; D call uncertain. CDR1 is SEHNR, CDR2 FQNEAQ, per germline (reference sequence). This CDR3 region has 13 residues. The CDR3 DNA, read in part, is TGTGCCAGCAGCTTCGACTTAAACTACGAC. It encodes CASSFDLNYD. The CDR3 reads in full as CASSFDLNYDYTF.

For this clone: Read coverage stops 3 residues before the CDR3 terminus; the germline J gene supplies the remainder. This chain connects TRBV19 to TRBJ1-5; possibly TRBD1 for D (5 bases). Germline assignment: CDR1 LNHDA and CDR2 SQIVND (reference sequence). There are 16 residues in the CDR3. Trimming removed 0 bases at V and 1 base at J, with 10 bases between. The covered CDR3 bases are TGTGCCAGTAGTATAGATGGAGGGGTGAGCAATCAGCCC. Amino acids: CASSIDGGVSNQP. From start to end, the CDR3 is CASSIDGGVSNQPQHF.

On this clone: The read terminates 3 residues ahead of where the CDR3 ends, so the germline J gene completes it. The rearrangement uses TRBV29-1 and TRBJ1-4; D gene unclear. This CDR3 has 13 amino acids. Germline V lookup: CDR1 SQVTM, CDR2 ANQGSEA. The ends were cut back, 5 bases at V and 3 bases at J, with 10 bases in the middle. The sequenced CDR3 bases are TGCAGCGTTCTGCAGAGTGCTAATGAAAAA. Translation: CSVLQSANEK. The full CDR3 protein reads CSVLQSANEKLFF.

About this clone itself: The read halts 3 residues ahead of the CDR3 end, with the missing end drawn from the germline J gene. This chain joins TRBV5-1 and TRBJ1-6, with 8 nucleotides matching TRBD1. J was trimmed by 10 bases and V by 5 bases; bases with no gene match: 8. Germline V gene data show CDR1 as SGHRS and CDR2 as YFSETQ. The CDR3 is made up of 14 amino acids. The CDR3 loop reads CASRTGQGNSPLHF. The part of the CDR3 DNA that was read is TGCGCCAGCAGAACTGGACAGGGTAACTCACCC.

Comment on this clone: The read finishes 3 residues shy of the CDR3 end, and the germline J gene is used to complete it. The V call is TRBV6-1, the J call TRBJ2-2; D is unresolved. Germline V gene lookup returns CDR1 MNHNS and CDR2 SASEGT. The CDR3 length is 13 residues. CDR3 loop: CASSEEGLRKLFF. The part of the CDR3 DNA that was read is TGTGCCAGCAGTGAAGAAGGGCTCAGGAAG.

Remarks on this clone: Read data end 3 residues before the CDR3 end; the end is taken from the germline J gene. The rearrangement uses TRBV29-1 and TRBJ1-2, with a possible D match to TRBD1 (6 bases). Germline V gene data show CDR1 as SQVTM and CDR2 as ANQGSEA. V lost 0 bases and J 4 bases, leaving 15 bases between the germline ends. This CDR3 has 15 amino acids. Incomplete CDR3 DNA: TGCAGCGTTGAAGATCGGGACACTTACCGCTATGGC. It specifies CSVEDRDTYRYG. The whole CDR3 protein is CSVEDRDTYRYGYTF. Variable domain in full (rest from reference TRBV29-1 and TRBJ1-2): SAVISQKPSRDICQRGTSLTIQCQVDSQVTMMFWYRQQPGQSLTLIATANQGSEATYESGFVIDKFPISRPNLTFSTLTVSNMSPEDSSIYLCSVEDRDTYRYGYTFGSGTRLTVV.

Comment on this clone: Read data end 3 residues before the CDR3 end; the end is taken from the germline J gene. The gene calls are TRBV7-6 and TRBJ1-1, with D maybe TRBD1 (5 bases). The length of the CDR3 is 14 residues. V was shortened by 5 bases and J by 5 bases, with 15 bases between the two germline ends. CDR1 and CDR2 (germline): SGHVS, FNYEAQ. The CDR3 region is CASSPAGLKTEAFF. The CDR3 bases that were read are TGTGCCAGCAGCCCCGCAGGGTTAAAAACTGAA.

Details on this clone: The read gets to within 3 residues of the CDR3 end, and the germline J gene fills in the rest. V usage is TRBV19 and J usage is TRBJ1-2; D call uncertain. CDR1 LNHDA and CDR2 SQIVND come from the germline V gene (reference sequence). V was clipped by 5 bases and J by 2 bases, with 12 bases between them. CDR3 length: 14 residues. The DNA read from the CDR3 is TGTGCCAGTAGTGCGGGCCCCCCAAACTATGGC. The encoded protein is CASSAGPPNYG. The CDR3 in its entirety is CASSAGPPNYGYTF.

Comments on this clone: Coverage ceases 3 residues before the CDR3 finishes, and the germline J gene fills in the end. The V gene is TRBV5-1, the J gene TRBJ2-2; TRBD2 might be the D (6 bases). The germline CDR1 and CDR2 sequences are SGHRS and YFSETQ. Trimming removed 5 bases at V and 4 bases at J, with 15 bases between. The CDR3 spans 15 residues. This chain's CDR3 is CASSWRARSTGELFF. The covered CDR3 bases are TGCGCCAGCAGTTGGAGGGCACGGAGCACCGGGGAG.

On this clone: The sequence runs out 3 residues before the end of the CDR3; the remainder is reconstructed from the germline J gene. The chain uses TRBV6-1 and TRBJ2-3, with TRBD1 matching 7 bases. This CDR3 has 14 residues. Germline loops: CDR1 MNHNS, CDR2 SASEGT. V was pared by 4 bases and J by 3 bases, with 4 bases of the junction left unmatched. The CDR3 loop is CASSGDRVTDTQYF. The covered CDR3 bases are TGTGCCAGCAGTGGCGACAGGGTGACAGATACG.

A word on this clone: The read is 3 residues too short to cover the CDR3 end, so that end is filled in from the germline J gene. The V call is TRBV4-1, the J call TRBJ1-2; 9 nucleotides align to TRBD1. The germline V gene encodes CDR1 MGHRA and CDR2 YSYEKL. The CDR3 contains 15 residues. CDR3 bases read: TGCGCCAGCAGCCATCCCGGGACAGGGTCGACGGGC. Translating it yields CASSHPGTGSTG. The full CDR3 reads CASSHPGTGSTGYTF.

This CDR3 is CASSQRTGGGYEQYF. The covered CDR3 bases are TGTGCCAGCAGCCAGAGGACAGGGGGCGGATACGAG. V gene TRBV14 combines with J gene TRBJ2-7, with 11 bases fitting TRBD1. Coverage ceases 3 residues before the CDR3 finishes, and the germline J gene fills in the end. V lost 3 bases, J lost 4 bases, and 5 bases stayed unmatched. The V gene's germline CDR1 is SGHDN and CDR2 FVKESK. This CDR3 region has 15 residues.

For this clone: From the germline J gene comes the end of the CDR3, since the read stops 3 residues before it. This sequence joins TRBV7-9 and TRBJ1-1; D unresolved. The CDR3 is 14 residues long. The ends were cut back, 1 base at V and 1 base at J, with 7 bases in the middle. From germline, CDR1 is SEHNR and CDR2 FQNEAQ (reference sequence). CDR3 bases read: TGTGCCAGCAGCTTAGTGGCCTGGAACACTGAA. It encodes CASSLVAWNTE. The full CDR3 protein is CASSLVAWNTEAFF.

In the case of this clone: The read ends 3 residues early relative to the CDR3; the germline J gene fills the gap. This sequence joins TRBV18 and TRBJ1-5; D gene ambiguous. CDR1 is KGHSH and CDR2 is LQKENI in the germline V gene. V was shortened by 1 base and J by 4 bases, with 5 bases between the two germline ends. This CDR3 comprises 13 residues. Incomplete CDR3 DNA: TGTGCCAGCTCACCACAGACTAATCAGCCC. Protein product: CASSPQTNQP. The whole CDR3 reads CASSPQTNQPQHF.

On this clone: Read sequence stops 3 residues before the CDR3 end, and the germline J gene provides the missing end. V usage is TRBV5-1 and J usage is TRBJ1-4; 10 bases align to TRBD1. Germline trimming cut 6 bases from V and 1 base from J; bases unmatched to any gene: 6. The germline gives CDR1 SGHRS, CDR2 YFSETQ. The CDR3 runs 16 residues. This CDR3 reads CASNPDRGVTNEKLFF. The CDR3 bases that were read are TGCGCCAGCAACCCGGACAGGGGGGTAACTAATGAAAAA.

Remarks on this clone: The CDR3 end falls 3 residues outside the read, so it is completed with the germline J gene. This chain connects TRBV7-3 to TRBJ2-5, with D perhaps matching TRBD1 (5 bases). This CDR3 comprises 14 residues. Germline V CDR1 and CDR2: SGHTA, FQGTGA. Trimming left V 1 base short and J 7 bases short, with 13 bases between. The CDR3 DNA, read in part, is TGTGCCAGCAGCTTAAGGTCGGGTCAGGGGACC. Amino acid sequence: CASSLRSGQGT. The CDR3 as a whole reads CASSLRSGQGTQYF.